One sample yielded the 8 T cell receptor beta chains listed below, sequenced in a study of response to subunit inactivated influenza vaccine. TCRdb reprocessed the RT-PCR reads via MiXCR and lists one record per CDR3 protein. This table holds almost 250,000 distinct CDR3 sequences, more than 9% found once. Material: non-naive T cells sorted from PBMCs, obtained roughly 15 days before vaccination. The receptors were sampled from a man over 45 who received an inactivated influenza vaccine.

This clonotype was found a few times. V gene TRBV7-2 combines with J gene TRBJ2-1; 13 bases line up with TRBD2. The CDR3 consists of 16 residues. Germline V lookup: CDR1 SGHTA, CDR2 FQGNSA. V was clipped by 3 bases and J by 4 bases; unmatched bases: 3. The DNA for the CDR3 is TGTGCCAGCAGCTTCGAGGGACTAGCGGGATACAATGAGCAGTTCTTC. Translated: CASSFEGLAGYNEQFF.

This sequence joins TRBV11-2 and TRBJ2-5; 10 bases map to TRBD1. The V and J ends lost 1 base and 2 bases, in that order; junction bases with no gene match: 10. This CDR3 has 18 amino acids. CDR1 SGHAT and CDR2 FQNNGV come from the germline V gene. The CDR3 region has the DNA TGTGCCAGCAGCTTAGTGGGTAGGGGGACAGGGGTTCAAGAGACCCAGTACTTC. It translates to CASSLVGRGTGVQETQYF. Supplemented by reference TRBV11-2 and TRBJ2-5, the full variable domain reads EAGVAQSPRYKIIEKRQSVAFWCNPISGHATLYWYQQILGQGPKLLIQFQNNGVVDDSQLPKDRFSAERLKGVDSTLKIQPAKLEDSAVYLCASSLVGRGTGVQETQYFGPGTRLLVL.

This chain links TRBV7-2 with TRBJ1-2; D remains ambiguous. CDR1 and CDR2 from the germline V gene are SGHTA and FQGNSA. V dropped 0 bases and J dropped 2 bases, with 4 bases sitting between them. The CDR3 has 13 amino acids. The CDR3 bases are TGTGCCAGCAGCTTAGCAGGCAACTATGGCTACACCTTC. Its protein product is CASSLAGNYGYTF. The full variable domain, in which reference TRBV7-2 and TRBJ1-2 provide the parts outside the CDR3, is GAGVSQSPSNKVTEKGKDVELRCDPISGHTALYWYRQSLGQGLEFLIYFQGNSAPDKSGLPSDRFSAERTGGSVSTLTIQRTQQEDSAVYLCASSLAGNYGYTFGSGTRLTVV.

J is TRBJ1-1 and V is TRBV29-1; perhaps TRBD1 as D (5 bases). This CDR3 contains 11 residues. The germline V gene encodes CDR1 SQVTM and CDR2 ANQGSEA. The V end lost 7 bases, the J end lost 3 bases, and 9 bases lay between the germline ends. The CDR3 here is CSDRRYTEAFF. In DNA form, the CDR3 reads TGCAGCGACAGGAGGTACACTGAAGCTTTCTTT.

This clonotype was detected many times. The V call is TRBV16, the J call TRBJ1-6; D gene uncertain. This CDR3 comprises 15 residues. Per the germline V gene, CDR1 is KGHSY and CDR2 is FQNENV. Trimming shortened V by 4 bases and J by 9 bases, and 16 bases separated the two germline ends. CDR3 protein: CASSPQSGFSSPLHF. The CDR3 DNA is TGTGCCAGCAGCCCCCAGTCAGGATTCAGTTCACCCCTCCACTTT.

This clonotype was counted between two and nine times. The rearrangement joins TRBV7-9 to TRBJ2-1; TRBD1 matches 9 bases. Per germline, CDR1 SEHNR and CDR2 FQNEAQ (reference sequence). V lost 5 bases and J lost 8; bases outside the gene matches: 7. The CDR3 length is 14 residues. Here the CDR3 DNA reads TGTGCCAGCAGCGTCCGGGACAGGGTGGATGAGCAGTTCTTC. Translating it yields CASSVRDRVDEQFF.

This clonotype was seen a handful of times. V is TRBV11-2 and J is TRBJ2-2, with D perhaps matching TRBD1 (5 bases). The V gene's germline CDR1 is SGHAT and CDR2 FQNNGV. Trimming left V 5 bases short and J 0 bases short, with 19 bases between. CDR3 length: 18 residues. The DNA for the CDR3 is TGTGCCAGCAGCCCCCCTAAGGGGCCGGTTGCGAACACCGGGGAGCTGTTTTTT. This sequence encodes CASSPPKGPVANTGELFF.

This clonotype has more than one count but fewer than ten. The chain has TRBV19 and TRBJ1-6; D possibly corresponds to TRBD1 (5 bases). The CDR3 runs 15 residues. V was shortened by 5 bases and J by 7 bases, with 15 bases between the two germline ends. Looked up from germline, CDR1 is LNHDA and CDR2 is SQIVND (reference sequence). The CDR3, as DNA: TGTGCCAGTAGTGGGCCGGGACTGAAGAATTCACCCCTCCACTTT. Translation: CASSGPGLKNSPLHF. The full variable domain, its missing parts supplied by reference TRBV19 and TRBJ1-6, is DGGITQSPKYLFRKEGQNVTLSCEQNLNHDAMYWYRQDPGQGLRLIYYSQIVNDFQKGDIAEGYSVSREKKESFPLTVTSAQKNPTAFYLCASSGPGLKNSPLHFGNGTRLTVT.